The sequence of this TCR beta chain was determined in a study of cytomegalovirus exposure and HLA in healthy donors. The PCR employed 60 Vbeta primers together with 13 Jbeta primers. The table came from immunoSEQ multiplex PCR; TCRdb's copy has only in-frame clones and leaves some out. The data show 90,000 to 150,000 clones, with roughly 15% seen just once and under 2.5% held by the top ten. Germline CDR1 reads SGHRS; CDR2 reads YFSETQ. V was cut by 3 bases and J by 0 bases, with 6 bases left in between. The CDR3 length is 14 residues. Sequencing was carried out using PBMCs. The V call is TRBV5-1, the J call TRBJ1-4; D unresolved. The clonotype originates from a woman aged 18-29 years in good health and CMV-seronegative. The CDR3 loop is CASSSGTTNEKLFF. CDR3 in DNA: TGCGCCAGCAGCTCGGGTACAACTAATGAAAAACTGTTTTTT.